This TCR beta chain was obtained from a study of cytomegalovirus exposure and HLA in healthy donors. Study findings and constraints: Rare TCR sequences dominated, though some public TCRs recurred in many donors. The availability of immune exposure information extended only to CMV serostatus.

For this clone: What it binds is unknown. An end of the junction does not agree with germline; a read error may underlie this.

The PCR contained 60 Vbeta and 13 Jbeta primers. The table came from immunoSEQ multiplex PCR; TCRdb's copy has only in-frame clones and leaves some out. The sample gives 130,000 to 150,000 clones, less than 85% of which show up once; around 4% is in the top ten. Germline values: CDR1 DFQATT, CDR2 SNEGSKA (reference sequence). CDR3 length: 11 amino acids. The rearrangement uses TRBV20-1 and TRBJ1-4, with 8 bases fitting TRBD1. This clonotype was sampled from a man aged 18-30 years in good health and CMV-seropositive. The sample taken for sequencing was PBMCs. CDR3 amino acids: CSAGERDRMFF. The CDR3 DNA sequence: TGCAGTGCTGGAGAAAGGGACAGGATGTTTTTT.